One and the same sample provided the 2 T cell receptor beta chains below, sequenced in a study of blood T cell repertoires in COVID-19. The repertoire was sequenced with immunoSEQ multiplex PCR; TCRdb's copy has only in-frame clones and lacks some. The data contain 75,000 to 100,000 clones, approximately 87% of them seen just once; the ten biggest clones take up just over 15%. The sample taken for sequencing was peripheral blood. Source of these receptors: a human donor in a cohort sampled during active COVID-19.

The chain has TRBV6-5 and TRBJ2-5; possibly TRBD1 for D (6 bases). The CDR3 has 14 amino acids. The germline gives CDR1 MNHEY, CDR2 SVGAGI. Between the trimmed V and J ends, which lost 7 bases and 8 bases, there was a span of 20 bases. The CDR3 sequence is CASTLDSALDTQYF. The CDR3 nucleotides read TGTGCCAGCACCCTGGACAGCGCCCTGGATACCCAGTACTTC.

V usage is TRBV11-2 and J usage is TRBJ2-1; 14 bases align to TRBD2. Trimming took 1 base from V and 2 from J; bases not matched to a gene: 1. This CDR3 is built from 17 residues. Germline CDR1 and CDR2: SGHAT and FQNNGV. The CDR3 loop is CASSLGLAGGPYNEQFF. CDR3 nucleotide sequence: TGTGCCAGCAGCTTAGGACTAGCGGGAGGGCCCTACAATGAGCAGTTCTTC.